This is a list of T cell receptor beta chains from one sample in a study of blood T cell repertoires in COVID-19. This table comes from immunoSEQ multiplex PCR, and its TCRdb copy is limited to in-frame clones, with some not included. The sample contains some 400,000 clones, approximately 90% of which appear only once. Sequenced input: PBMCs or T cells enriched from blood (not recorded which). The source of these receptors is a woman in her thirties or forties who had been exposed to COVID-19. The CDR3 runs from the conserved cysteine through the conserved F or W. The D gene is left open where the match is weak. The size field is filled for only some rows; it gives once, few, many or a size class.

>15|NA|TRBJ2-5|NA|TRBV5-4
TGTGCCAGCAGCTTGGGAGGGCGCACTAAAGAGACCCAGTACTTC
CASSLGGRTKETQYF
>13|NA|TRBJ1-2|once|TRBV5-5
TGTGCCAGCAGCTCGACAGTCAACTATGGCTACACCTTC
CASSSTVNYGYTF
>16|TRBD2|TRBJ2-3|NA|TRBV6-2/TRBV6-3
TGTGCCAGCAGTTACGGACTAGCGGGGGGCCCAGATACGCAGTATTTT
CASSYGLAGGPDTQYF
>12|TRBD1|TRBJ2-7|NA|TRBV2
TGTGCCAGCAAGGACAGGGTGGGCGAGCAGTACTTC
CASKDRVGEQYF
>13|NA|TRBJ2-5|once|TRBV7-2
TGTGCCAGCAGCTCTCAGGGTCGAGAGACCCAGTACTTC
CASSSQGRETQYF
>14|NA|TRBJ2-7|NA|TRBV15
TGTGCCACCAGCAGAGATTATCAGGGGCCCGAGCAGTACTTC
CATSRDYQGPEQYF
>19|TRBD2|TRBJ2-6|NA|TRBV7-2
TGTGCCAGCAGCCCACGCCTCGGGACTAGCGGGACCGGGGCCAACGTCCTGACTTTC
CASSPRLGTSGTGANVLTF
>14|TRBD1|TRBJ2-2|NA|TRBV29-1
TGCAGCGTCACGACAGGGATGGACACCGGGGAGCTGTTTTTT
CSVTTGMDTGELFF
>13|NA|TRBJ1-2|NA|TRBV7-6
TGTGCCAGCAGCTTAGAGGAGGACTATGGCTACACCTTC
CASSLEEDYGYTF
>12|NA|TRBJ1-4|once|TRBV18
TGTGCCAGCTCAGAGTATAATGAAAAACTGTTTTTT
CASSEYNEKLFF
>14|TRBD1|TRBJ2-5|NA|TRBV2
TGTGCCAGCGGACGACAGGGCGGTAGGGAGACCCAGTACTTC
CASGRQGGRETQYF
>15|NA|TRBJ2-2|many|TRBV7-3
TGTGCCAGCAGCTTAGGTGGAGCCGGCACCGGGGAGCTGTTTTTT
CASSLGGAGTGELFF
>13|NA|TRBJ1-5|NA|TRBV30
TGTGCCTGGAGTGTAAGGGGGAATCAGCCCCAGCATTTT
CAWSVRGNQPQHF
>14|NA|TRBJ1-2|NA|TRBV7-3
TGTGCCAGCAGCTTAAAGCCGGGGAACTATGGCTACACCTTC
CASSLKPGNYGYTF
>15|TRBD1|TRBJ1-2|NA|TRBV19
TGTGCCAGTAGTGGGGACAGGGTGGATAACTATGGCTACACCTTC
CASSGDRVDNYGYTF
>17|NA|TRBJ2-1|NA|TRBV7-8
TGTGCCAGCAGCTTAGCGTTCATCCGTGCAGGGGACAATGAGCAGTTCTTC
CASSLAFIRAGDNEQFF
>19|TRBD2|TRBJ2-2|NA|TRBV7-8
TGTGCCAGCAGCCTGCGGTCGGCGGGGGGGACCTTTAACACCGGGGAGCTGTTTTTT
CASSLRSAGGTFNTGELFF
>15|NA|TRBJ2-7|NA|TRBV9
TGTGCCAGCAGCGTAGATCCGACTAGCTCCTACGAGCAGTACTTC
CASSVDPTSSYEQYF
>14|NA|TRBJ2-5|NA|TRBV19
TGTGCCAGTAGTTCAGGACTCAGCCAAGAGACCCAGTACTTC
CASSSGLSQETQYF
>14|TRBD2|TRBJ2-2|NA|TRBV19
TGTGCCAGTAGTAGGACTAGCGGAACCGGGGAGCTGTTTTTT
CASSRTSGTGELFF
>15|TRBD1|TRBJ2-1|NA|TRBV4-3
TGCGCCAGCAGCCAGGGACAGGCTATTTACAATGAGCAGTTCTTC
CASSQGQAIYNEQFF
>15|NA|TRBJ2-3|few|TRBV30
TGTGCCTGGAGTGTACCCCCAGGGTCCGTAGATACGCAGTATTTT
CAWSVPPGSVDTQYF
>14|NA|TRBJ1-2|once|TRBV30
TGTGCCTGGAGCCGACAACAGGCTAACTATGGCTACACCTTC
CAWSRQQANYGYTF
>13|NA|TRBJ1-1|NA|TRBV3-1/TRBV3-2
TGTGCCAGCAGCCAAAAGAGGAACACTGAAGCTTTCTTT
CASSQKRNTEAFF
>13|NA|TRBJ1-2|NA|TRBV3-1/TRBV3-2
TGTGCCAGCAGCCCGGGGGGTGACAATGGCTACACCTTC
CASSPGGDNGYTF
>13|NA|TRBJ1-1|NA|TRBV2
TGTGCCAGCAAGAGGGACTTCAGTCGTGAAGCTTTCTTT
CASKRDFSREAFF
>11|NA|TRBJ2-7|NA|TRBV5-8
TGTGCCAGCAGCCCCCTAGGCGAGCAGTACTTC
CASSPLGEQYF
>16|TRBD2|TRBJ2-7|NA|TRBV23-1
TGCGCCAGCAGTCTTCGAGGGACTAGTGGGGCCTACGAGCAGTACTTC
CASSLRGTSGAYEQYF
>12|NA|TRBJ1-6|NA|TRBV12-3/TRBV12-4
TGTGCCAGCAGACGGGATAATTCACCCCTCCACTTT
CASRRDNSPLHF
>15|NA|TRBJ1-1|few|TRBV18
TGTGCCAGCTCACCCATCGACAGCCGGAACACTGAAGCTTTCTTT
CASSPIDSRNTEAFF
>13|NA|TRBJ2-5|NA|TRBV15
TGTGCCACCAGCAGAGACATTGAAGAGACCCAGTACTTC
CATSRDIEETQYF
>14|NA|TRBJ2-6|NA|TRBV5-6
TGTGCCAGCAGCTTCCGGTCTGGGGCCAACGTCCTGACTTTC
CASSFRSGANVLTF
>15|NA|TRBJ1-5|once|TRBV7-9
TGTGCCAGCAGCCGAGGGGCGGGGAGCAATCAGCCCCAGCATTTT
CASSRGAGSNQPQHF
>14|NA|TRBJ1-6|NA|TRBV30
TGTGCCTGGAGTTTTGGAGACCGAAATTCACCCCTCCACTTT
CAWSFGDRNSPLHF
>18|NA|TRBJ2-3|NA|TRBV12-2
TGTGCAAGTCGCTTAGTTCCGCTAGCGGTAGGGGACACAGATACGCAGTATTTT
CASRLVPLAVGDTDTQYF
>13|NA|TRBJ1-2|NA|TRBV27
TGTGCCAGCAGTTTGGGGGGGCTCTATGGCTACACCTTC
CASSLGGLYGYTF
>15|TRBD2|TRBJ2-1|once|TRBV19
TGTGCCAGTAGTATAGCAGGGACTAGCGGGAGACCTGAGTTCTTC
CASSIAGTSGRPEFF
>13|NA|TRBJ1-1|NA|TRBV19
TGTGCCACAACCCGAAAGGAGGGCTCTGAAGCTTTCTTT
CATTRKEGSEAFF
>13|TRBD1|TRBJ2-7|NA|TRBV5-8
TGTGCCAGCAGCCTGGACAGGGGCTACGAGCAGTACTTC
CASSLDRGYEQYF
>16|TRBD1|TRBJ1-2|NA|TRBV4-1
TGCGCCAGCAGCCAAGAAGGCCGGGACAGGGGAGGTGGCTACACCTTC
CASSQEGRDRGGGYTF